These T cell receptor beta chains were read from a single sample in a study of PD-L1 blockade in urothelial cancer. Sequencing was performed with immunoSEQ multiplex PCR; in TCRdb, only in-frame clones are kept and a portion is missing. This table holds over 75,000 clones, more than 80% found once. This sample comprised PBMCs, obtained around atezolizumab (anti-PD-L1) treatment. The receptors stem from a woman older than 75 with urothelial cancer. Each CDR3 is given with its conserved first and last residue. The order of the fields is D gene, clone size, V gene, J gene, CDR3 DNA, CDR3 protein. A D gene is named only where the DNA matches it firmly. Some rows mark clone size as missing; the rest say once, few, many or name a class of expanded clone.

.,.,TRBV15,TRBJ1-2,TGTGCCACCAGCAGAGATCGGGGGTCTTTCTTAGACGACCTACAGGTCTATGGCTACACCTTC,CATSRDRGSFLDDLQVYGYTF
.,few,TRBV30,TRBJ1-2,TGTGCCTGGACAGTGCGGCCTGCCTTC,CAWTVRPAF
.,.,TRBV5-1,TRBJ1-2,TGCGCCAGCAGCTTGGAACTGACTGGAGCTAACTATGGCTACACCTTC,CASSLELTGANYGYTF
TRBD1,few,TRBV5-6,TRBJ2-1,TGTGCCAGCAGCCCGGACAGGGGAGAAGTTTACAATGAGCAGTTCTTC,CASSPDRGEVYNEQFF
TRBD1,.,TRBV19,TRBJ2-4,TGTGCCAGTAGTACCAAGACAGGGGTTAGCAAAAACATTCAGTACTTC,CASSTKTGVSKNIQYF
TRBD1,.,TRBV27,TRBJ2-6,TGTGCCAGCAGTTTCTTCGGCAGGGGGCGTTCTGGGGCCAACGTCCTGACTTTC,CASSFFGRGRSGANVLTF
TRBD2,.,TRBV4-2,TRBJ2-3,TGTGCCAGCAGCCAAGTTGGTACGGGAGGGGGGACAGATACGCAGTATTTT,CASSQVGTGGGTDTQYF
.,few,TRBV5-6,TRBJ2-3,TGTGCCAGCAGCCTTTTTACGGGAGAGCTAGATACGCAGTATTTT,CASSLFTGELDTQYF
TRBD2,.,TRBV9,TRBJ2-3,TGTGCCAGCAGCGTAGGGATCCGGGGAGGGCGGGGCACAGATACGCAGTATTTT,CASSVGIRGGRGTDTQYF
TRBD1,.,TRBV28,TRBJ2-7,TGTGCCAGCAGCCCCGGGACAGGGAGAAACGAGCAGTACTTC,CASSPGTGRNEQYF
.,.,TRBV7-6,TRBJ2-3,TGTGCCAGCAGCTTAGGCCTGGAGGGCACGCATACGCAGTATTTT,CASSLGLEGTHTQYF
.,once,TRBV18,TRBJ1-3,TGTGCCAGCTCACCTGAAATTAACAGTGGAAACACCATATATTTT,CASSPEINSGNTIYF
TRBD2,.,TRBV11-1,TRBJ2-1,TGTGCCAGCAGCTCCCGCCTACTAGCGGGGAACAATGAGCAGTTCTTC,CASSSRLLAGNNEQFF
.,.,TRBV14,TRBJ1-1,TGTGCCAGCAGCCAAGATATCGGACAAGTCCGGAACACTGAAGCTTTCTTT,CASSQDIGQVRNTEAFF
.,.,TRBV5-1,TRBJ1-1,TGCGCCAGCAGCTTGGATGGGCTGGGTCAGAACACTGAAGCTTTCTTT,CASSLDGLGQNTEAFF
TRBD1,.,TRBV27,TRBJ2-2,TGTGCCAGCAGTGACCCGGTAAGGGGGCCGAACACCGGGGAGCTGTTTTTT,CASSDPVRGPNTGELFF
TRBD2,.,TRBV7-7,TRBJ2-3,TGTGCCAGCAGCCCCGGACTAGTGTTAACAGATACGCAGTATTTT,CASSPGLVLTDTQYF
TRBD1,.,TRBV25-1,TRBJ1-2,TGTGCCAGCAGTGGGACAGGGGCCTTCTATGGCTACACCTTC,CASSGTGAFYGYTF
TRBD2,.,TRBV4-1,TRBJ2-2,TGCGCCAGCAGCCAAGCGGGAGGGGAGACCGGGGAGCTGTTTTTT,CASSQAGGETGELFF
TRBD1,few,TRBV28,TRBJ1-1,TGTGCCAGCAGTTTAGATCCCAGGGACAGTCAACTCTTCTTT,CASSLDPRDSQLFF
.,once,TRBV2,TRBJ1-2,TGTGCCAGCAGTGAAGAGGGGGACTATGGCTACACCTTC,CASSEEGDYGYTF
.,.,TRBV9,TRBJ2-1,TGTGCCAGCAGCGTAGAACTAGATTCCTACAATGAGCAGTTCTTC,CASSVELDSYNEQFF
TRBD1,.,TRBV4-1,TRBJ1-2,TGCGCCAGCAGCCAGCCCCCGGGACAGCTATATGGCTACACCTTC,CASSQPPGQLYGYTF
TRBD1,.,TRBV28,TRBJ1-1,TGTGCCGGTTTACCAGGGGGCGCGAGCACTGAAGCTTTCTTT,CAGLPGGASTEAFF
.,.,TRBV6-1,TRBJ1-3,TGTGCCAGCAGACAACAGGGCCCAGGGAACACCATATATTTT,CASRQQGPGNTIYF
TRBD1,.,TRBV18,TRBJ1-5,TGTGCCAGCTCACCCGGACAGGCTGGGTATAGCAATCAGCCCCAGCATTTT,CASSPGQAGYSNQPQHF
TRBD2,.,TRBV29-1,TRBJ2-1,TGCAGCGTTGGTCCTAGCGGGAGAGGCAATGAGCAGTTCTTC,CSVGPSGRGNEQFF
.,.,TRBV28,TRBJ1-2,TGTGCCAGCAGTTCCCAACAGCGGGCCGGCTATGGCTACACCTTC,CASSSQQRAGYGYTF
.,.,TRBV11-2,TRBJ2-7,TGTGCCAGCAGCTTAGACGGGACTCCCCAGGACGAGCAGTACTTC,CASSLDGTPQDEQYF
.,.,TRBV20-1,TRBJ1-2,TGCAGTGCTAGAGACAGCTATGGCTACACCTTC,CSARDSYGYTF
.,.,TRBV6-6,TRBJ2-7,TGTGCCAGCAGCCTTGACAGGTCCACCTACGAGCAGTACTTC,CASSLDRSTYEQYF
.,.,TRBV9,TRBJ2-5,TGTGCCAGCAGCGTCGGGGGGCGTGAGACCCAGTACTTC,CASSVGGRETQYF
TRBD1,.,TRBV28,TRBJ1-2,TGTGCCAGCACAGGGGGGACGGACTATGGCTACACCTTC,CASTGGTDYGYTF
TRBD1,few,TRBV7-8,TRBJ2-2,TGTGCCAGCAGCCCCCTGGACAGGGAACATAACACCGGGGAGCTGTTTTTT,CASSPLDREHNTGELFF